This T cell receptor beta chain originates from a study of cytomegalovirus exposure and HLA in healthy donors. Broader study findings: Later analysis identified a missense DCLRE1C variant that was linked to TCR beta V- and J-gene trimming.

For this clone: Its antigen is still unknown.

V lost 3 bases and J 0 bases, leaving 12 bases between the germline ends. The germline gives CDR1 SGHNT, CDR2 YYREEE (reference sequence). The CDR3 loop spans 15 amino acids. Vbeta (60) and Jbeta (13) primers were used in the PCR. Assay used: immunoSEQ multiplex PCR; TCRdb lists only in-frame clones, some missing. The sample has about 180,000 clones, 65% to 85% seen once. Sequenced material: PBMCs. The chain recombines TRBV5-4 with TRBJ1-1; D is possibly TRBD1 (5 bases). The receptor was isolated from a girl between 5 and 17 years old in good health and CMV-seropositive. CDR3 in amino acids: CASSSGQLMNTEAFF. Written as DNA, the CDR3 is TGTGCCAGCAGCTCTGGACAACTAATGAACACTGAAGCTTTCTTT.